This record covers a single TCR beta chain. Original handling: The assay estimated nucleated cells by amplifying reference gene primers. Sequencing was performed with immunoSEQ multiplex PCR; in TCRdb, only in-frame clones are kept and a portion is missing. V, J and clone size derive from that table, while D and trimming were established from the DNA sequence. The table records more than 90,000 clones, around 81% of them present only once. This record belongs to a study of blood T cell repertoires in COVID-19. Study-level information: Samples came from the United States, Italy and Spain, spanning acute and convalescent COVID-19. The cDNA or gDNA used as material had been derived from T cells, B-cell-depleted T cells, or PBMCs.

The CDR3 has 16 amino acids. The germline CDR1 and CDR2 sequences are SGHTA and FQGNSA. The ends were cut back, 1 base at V and 1 base at J, with 13 bases in the middle. V usage is TRBV7-2 and J usage is TRBJ1-1, with D tentatively TRBD1 (5 bases). The sequenced sample was peripheral blood. The TCR sequence derives from a man in his 60s with acute or convalescent COVID-19. CDR3 protein: CASSLVRVGANTEAFF. CDR3 DNA sequence: TGTGCCAGCAGCTTAGTCCGGGTAGGGGCGAACACTGAAGCTTTCTTT.